At least ten counts were recorded for the clone carrying this TCR beta chain. This specimen belongs to a study of spatial heterogeneity in lung cancer. Trimming removed 4 bases from V and 6 bases from J, with 9 bases in between. There are 12 residues in the CDR3. Germline V gene sequence: CDR1 SGHKS, CDR2 YYEKEE (reference sequence). TCRdb ran MiXCR on the 5' RACE reads and lists one entry per CDR3 protein. This sample carries some 15,000 distinct CDR3 sequences, 11% of them seen once, and the ten largest clones take 34%. Sample time point: sample taken at primary tumor resection. No cell sorting; template was whole RNA from tumor, lung tissue or PBMC.

The chain carries TRBV5-5 and TRBJ2-3; D call uncertain. The sample in question was PBMCs, obtained at surgery. The TCR originated in a female donor with early-stage non-small cell lung cancer. The CDR3 loop reads CASSAHRDTQYF. In nucleotides, the CDR3 is TGTGCCAGCAGCGCGCATAGGGATACGCAGTATTTT.